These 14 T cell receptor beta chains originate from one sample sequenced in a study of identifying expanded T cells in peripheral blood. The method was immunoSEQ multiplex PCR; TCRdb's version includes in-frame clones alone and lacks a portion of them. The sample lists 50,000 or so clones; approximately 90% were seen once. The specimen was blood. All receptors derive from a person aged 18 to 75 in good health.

The CDR3 sequence: CASSPGQGITEAFF. CDR3 sequence (DNA): TGTGCCAGCAGCCCGGGACAGGGTATCACTGAAGCTTTCTTT. The rearrangement links TRBV9 to TRBJ1-1; TRBD1 matches 9 bases. CDR3 length: 14 amino acids. Germline V CDR1 and CDR2: SGDLS, YYNGEE. Trimming removed 4 bases from V and 4 bases from J; junction bases left unmatched: 5. Based on the CDR3 plus reference TRBV9 and TRBJ1-1, the full variable domain is DSGVTQTPKHLITATGQRVTLRCSPRSGDLSVYWYQQSLDQGLQFLIQYYNGEERAKGNILERFSAQQFPDLHSELNLSSLELGDSALYFCASSPGQGITEAFFGQGTRLTVV.

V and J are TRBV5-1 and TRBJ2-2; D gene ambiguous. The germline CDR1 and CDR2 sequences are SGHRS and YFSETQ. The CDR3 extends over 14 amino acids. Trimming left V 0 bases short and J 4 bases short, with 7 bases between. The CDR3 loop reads CASSLEGFTGELFF. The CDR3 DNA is TGCGCCAGCAGCTTGGAAGGTTTCACCGGGGAGCTGTTTTTT.

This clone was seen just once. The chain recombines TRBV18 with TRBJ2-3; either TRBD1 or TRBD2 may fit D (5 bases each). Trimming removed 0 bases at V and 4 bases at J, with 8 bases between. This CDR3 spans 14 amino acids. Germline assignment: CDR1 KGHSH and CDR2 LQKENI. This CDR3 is CASSPPGVPDTQYF. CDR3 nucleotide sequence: TGTGCCAGCTCACCACCGGGGGTCCCAGATACGCAGTATTTT.

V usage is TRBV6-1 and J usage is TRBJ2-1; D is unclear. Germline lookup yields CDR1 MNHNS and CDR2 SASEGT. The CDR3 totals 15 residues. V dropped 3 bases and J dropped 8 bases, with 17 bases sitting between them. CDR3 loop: CASSDLGLRVHEQFF. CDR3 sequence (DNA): TGTGCCAGCAGTGACCTGGGCTTACGTGTCCATGAGCAGTTCTTC.

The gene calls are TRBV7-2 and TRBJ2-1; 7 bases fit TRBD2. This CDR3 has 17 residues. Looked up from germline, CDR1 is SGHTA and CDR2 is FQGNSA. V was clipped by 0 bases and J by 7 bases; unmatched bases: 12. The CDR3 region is CASSLASGGGITNEQFF. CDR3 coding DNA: TGTGCCAGCAGCTTAGCGTCGGGGGGAGGCATAACAAATGAGCAGTTCTTC. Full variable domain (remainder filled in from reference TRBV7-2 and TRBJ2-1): GAGVSQSPSNKVTEKGKDVELRCDPISGHTALYWYRQSLGQGLEFLIYFQGNSAPDKSGLPSDRFSAERTGGSVSTLTIQRTQQEDSAVYLCASSLASGGGITNEQFFGPGTRLTVL.

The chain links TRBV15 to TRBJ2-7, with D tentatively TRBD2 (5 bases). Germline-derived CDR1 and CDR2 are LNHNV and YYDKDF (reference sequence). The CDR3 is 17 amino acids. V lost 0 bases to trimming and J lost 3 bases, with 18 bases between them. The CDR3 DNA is TGTGCCACCAGCAGAGAGAAATTTGGTGGAGGAGTCTACGAGCAGTACTTC. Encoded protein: CATSREKFGGGVYEQYF.

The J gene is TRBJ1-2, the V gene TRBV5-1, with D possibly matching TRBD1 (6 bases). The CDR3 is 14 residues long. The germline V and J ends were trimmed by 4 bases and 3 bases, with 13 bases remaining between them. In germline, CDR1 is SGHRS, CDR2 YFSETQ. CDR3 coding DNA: TGCGCCAGCAGCCAACTGACAGGTGACTATGGCTACACCTTC. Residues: CASSQLTGDYGYTF. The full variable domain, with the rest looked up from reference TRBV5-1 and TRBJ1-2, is KAGVTQTPRYLIKTRGQQVTLSCSPISGHRSVSWYQQTPGQGLQFLFEYFSETQRNKGNFPGRFSGRQFSNSRSEMNVSTLELGDSALYLCASSQLTGDYGYTFGSGTRLTVV.

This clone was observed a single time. DNA of the CDR3: TGCGCCAGCAGCCAAGGCCAGGGGGCCAACACAGATACGCAGTATTTT. It translates to CASSQGQGANTDTQYF. The rearrangement links TRBV4-3 to TRBJ2-3, with TRBD1 matching over 8 bases. The CDR3 has 16 residues. Losses at the gene ends were 1 base for V and 2 bases for J; bases not matched to a gene: 5. Germline loops: CDR1 LGHNA, CDR2 YSLEER.

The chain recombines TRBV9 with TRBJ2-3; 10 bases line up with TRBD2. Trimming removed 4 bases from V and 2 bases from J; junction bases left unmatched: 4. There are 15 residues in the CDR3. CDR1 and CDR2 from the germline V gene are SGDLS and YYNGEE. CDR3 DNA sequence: TGTGCCAGCAGCCCAGGGACTAGCGACACAGATACGCAGTATTTT. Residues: CASSPGTSDTDTQYF.

The CDR3, as DNA: TGCGCCAGCAGCCAAGACACTCCAGGAGGGGAATCACCCCTCCACTTT. Its protein is CASSQDTPGGESPLHF. The J gene is TRBJ1-6, the V gene TRBV4-3; TRBD1 might be the D (5 bases). Per the germline V gene, CDR1 is LGHNA and CDR2 is YSLEER. The length of the CDR3 is 16 residues. Trimming left V 0 bases short and J 10 bases short, with 16 bases between.

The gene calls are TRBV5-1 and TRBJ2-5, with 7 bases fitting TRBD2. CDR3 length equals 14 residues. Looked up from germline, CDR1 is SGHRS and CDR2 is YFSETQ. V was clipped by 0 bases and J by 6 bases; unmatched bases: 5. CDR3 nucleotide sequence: TGCGCCAGCAGCTTGGGCGGGGGTTTAAAGACCCAGTACTTC. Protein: CASSLGGGLKTQYF.

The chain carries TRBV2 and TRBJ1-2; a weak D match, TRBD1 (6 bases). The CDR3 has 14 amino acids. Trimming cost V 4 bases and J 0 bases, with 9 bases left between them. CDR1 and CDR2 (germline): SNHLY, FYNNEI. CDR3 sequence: CASSVDSSNYGYTF. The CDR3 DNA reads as TGTGCCAGCAGTGTGGACAGTTCTAACTATGGCTACACCTTC.

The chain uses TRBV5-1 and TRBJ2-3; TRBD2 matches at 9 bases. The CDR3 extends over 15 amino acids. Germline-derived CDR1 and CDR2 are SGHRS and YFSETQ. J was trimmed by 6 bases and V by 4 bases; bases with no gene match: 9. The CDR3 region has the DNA TGCGCCAGCAGCCCCCTCGCGGGGGGGCCGGATACGCAGTATTTT. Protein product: CASSPLAGGPDTQYF.

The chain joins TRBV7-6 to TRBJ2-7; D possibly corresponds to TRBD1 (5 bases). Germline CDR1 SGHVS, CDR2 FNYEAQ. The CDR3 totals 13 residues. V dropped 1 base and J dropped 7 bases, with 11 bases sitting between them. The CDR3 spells CASSLGWGREQYF. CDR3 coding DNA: TGTGCCAGCAGCTTAGGCTGGGGCCGTGAGCAGTACTTC.